This T cell receptor (beta chain) stems from a study of T cells after yellow fever vaccination. Study as a whole: SMART-Seq v4 Ultra Low Input handled preparation of low-cell-number fractions.

Germline V gene lookup returns CDR1 DFQATT and CDR2 SNEGSKA (reference sequence). The CDR3 is 13 amino acids. V shed 5 bases, J shed 9 bases, and the junction held 9 bases outside the gene matches. Using its own MiXCR run on the 5' RACE reads, TCRdb lists one record per CDR3 protein. The table lists about 550,000 distinct CDR3 sequences, less than 20% of them singletons. Notes on the study in general: The study re-detected most primary-vaccination clones after the booster (about 95% CD4, approximately 87% CD8). Some clonotypes, a small share, were shared between CD4 and CD8 compartments.

This clonotype was counted a few times. Its target is not known. This rearrangement joins TRBV20-1 to TRBJ2-1; 8 bases are shared with TRBD2. This TCR derives from a man aged 25-45 years who received the YFV17D yellow fever vaccine. Material: PBMCs, obtained 15 days after the yellow fever booster vaccination. The CDR3, as DNA: TGCAGTGCTGCGGGACTAGTAGGTGGTGAGCAGTTCTTC. It is translated as CSAAGLVGGEQFF.